The 24 T cell receptor beta chains in this list originate from one sample, sequenced in a study. Adaptor-ligated barcode primers were used to amplify TRBV12-4/TRBJ1-2 clonotypes. Using its own MiXCR run on the multiplex PCR reads, TCRdb lists one record per CDR3 protein. The repertoire has about 1,200 distinct CDR3 sequences, 20% to 25% of them found once; the top ten carry around 5.5%. Sequencing input: naive CD4+ T cells sorted from blood. Documented subset: naive CD4+ T cells, CD4+CD45RA+CD25-. All receptors derive from a female donor with breast cancer.

In its sample, this clonotype ranks as medium-sized. This rearrangement joins TRBV12-3 or TRBV12-4 to TRBJ1-2, with 7 bases aligning to TRBD1. Trimming at V came to 1 base and at J to 7 bases, leaving 6 bases not matched to a gene. The CDR3 spans 14 residues. In nucleotides, the CDR3 is TGTGCCAGCAGTTTAGTACAGGGGAGCAGTGGCTACACCTTC. It encodes CASSLVQGSSGYTF.

By sample share, this clonotype is large. The chain has TRBV12-3 or TRBV12-4 and TRBJ1-2, with D hard to call. This CDR3 region has 12 residues. V gave up 4 bases and J gave up 2 bases, with 5 bases separating them. This chain's CDR3 is CASSWANYGYTF. DNA of the CDR3: TGTGCCAGCAGTTGGGCAAACTATGGCTACACCTTC.

V gene TRBV12-3 or TRBV12-4 combines with J gene TRBJ1-2, with D possibly matching TRBD1 (6 bases). The length of the CDR3 is 12 residues. V lost 5 bases and J lost 7, with 11 bases in between. The CDR3 region is CASSPQGRGYTF. The CDR3 DNA sequence: TGTGCCAGCAGTCCTCAGGGGCGTGGCTACACCTTC.

The CDR3 DNA is TGTGCCAGCAGCCGTATAGGGGAGACCTATGGCTACACCTTC. Protein product: CASSRIGETYGYTF. The V gene is TRBV12-3 or TRBV12-4, the J gene TRBJ1-2; D is perhaps TRBD1 (5 bases). V lost 6 bases to trimming and J lost 4 bases, with 15 bases between them. This CDR3 contains 14 residues.

The chain uses TRBV12-3 or TRBV12-4 and TRBJ1-2; D gene uncertain. The CDR3 consists of 15 residues. Trimming removed 7 bases at V and 2 bases at J, with 17 bases between. The CDR3 DNA is TGTGCCAGCAAATTGGCCCTCTTGAGGAACTATGGCTACACCTTC. Translation gives CASKLALLRNYGYTF.

By its share, this clonotype is large. V is TRBV12-3 or TRBV12-4 and J is TRBJ1-2; perhaps TRBD1 as D (6 bases). The CDR3 runs to 14 residues. V lost 5 bases and J lost 5, with 15 bases in between. The CDR3 sequence is CASSATGLWYGYTF. The CDR3 nucleotides read TGTGCCAGCAGTGCTACAGGGTTATGGTATGGCTACACCTTC.

Judged by abundance, this clonotype is large. The rearrangement joins TRBV12-3 or TRBV12-4 to TRBJ1-2, with unresolved D. This CDR3 comprises 11 residues. V lost 2 bases and J lost 8, with 6 bases in between. DNA of the CDR3: TGTGCCAGCAGTTTAAGTGGCGGCTACACCTTC. This encodes CASSLSGGYTF.

The chain uses TRBV12-3 or TRBV12-4 and TRBJ1-2, with a weak D call TRBD1 (5 bases). Trimming cost V 4 bases and J 2 bases, with 8 bases left between them. The CDR3 runs 13 residues. The CDR3 nucleotides read TGTGCCAGCAGTTCGCCAGGGAACTATGGCTACACCTTC. Its translation is CASSSPGNYGYTF.

The genes are TRBV12-3 or TRBV12-4 and TRBJ1-2; D ambiguous. Trimming took off 1 base at V and 8 bases at J, with 11 bases between the two ends. There are 13 residues in the CDR3. The CDR3 DNA reads as TGTGCCAGCAGTTTAGAAGGGATGTGGGGCTACACCTTC. Its protein is CASSLEGMWGYTF.

In this sample, this clonotype turned up many times. The rearrangement uses TRBV12-3 or TRBV12-4 and TRBJ1-2, with a possible D match to TRBD1 (5 bases). This CDR3 spans 13 amino acids. The germline V and J ends were trimmed by 10 bases and 6 bases, with 18 bases remaining between them. The CDR3 region is CATWRGVKDGYTF. The CDR3 coding sequence is TGTGCCACATGGAGGGGCGTAAAGGATGGCTACACCTTC.

V usage is TRBV12-3 or TRBV12-4 and J usage is TRBJ1-2; no clear D. The CDR3 is 13 residues long. V dropped 6 bases and J dropped 4 bases, with 12 bases sitting between them. This CDR3 is CASSKVGFYGYTF. CDR3 DNA sequence: TGTGCCAGCAGCAAAGTTGGATTCTATGGCTACACCTTC.

In its sample, this clonotype is medium-sized. This chain joins TRBV12-3 or TRBV12-4 and TRBJ1-2; D is unresolved. The CDR3 is made up of 13 amino acids. Trimming shortened V by 4 bases and J by 2 bases, and 8 bases separated the two germline ends. As DNA, the CDR3 is TGTGCCAGCAGTTCTCCAGTAAACTATGGCTACACCTTC. Protein sequence: CASSSPVNYGYTF.

Sample share makes this clonotype medium-sized. V gene TRBV12-3 or TRBV12-4 combines with J gene TRBJ1-2; tentative D call: TRBD1 (6 bases). V dropped 3 bases and J dropped 6 bases, with 17 bases sitting between them. This CDR3 contains 15 residues. CDR3 residues: CASSFSPSTGHGYTF. As DNA, the CDR3 is TGTGCCAGCAGTTTTAGTCCCTCAACAGGGCATGGCTACACCTTC.

This clonotype came up a few times. V gene TRBV12-3 or TRBV12-4 combines with J gene TRBJ1-2; 9 bases are shared with TRBD1. J was trimmed by 12 bases and V by 6 bases; bases with no gene match: 8. This CDR3 comprises 12 residues. CDR3 amino acids: CASRPRTGEDTF. The CDR3 region has the DNA TGTGCCAGCAGACCACGGACAGGGGAGGACACCTTC.

This clonotype showed up many times. V is TRBV12-3 or TRBV12-4 and J is TRBJ1-2, with D hard to call. This CDR3 comprises 13 residues. V was shortened by 11 bases and J by 9 bases, with 22 bases between the two germline ends. The CDR3 DNA reads TGTGCCTCCTCGGCACAAGCCGATGGGAGCTACACCTTC. Translation gives CASSAQADGSYTF.

The chain couples TRBV12-3 or TRBV12-4 to TRBJ1-2; TRBD1 is a possible D gene (5 bases). CDR3 length: 13 residues. V dropped 8 bases and J dropped 7 bases, with 17 bases sitting between them. CDR3 nucleotide sequence: TGTGCCAGCGGTAAAGAAGGACACGGTGGCTACACCTTC. Encoded protein: CASGKEGHGGYTF.

This clonotype counts as medium-sized. The CDR3: CASSLVTADGYTF. The DNA of the CDR3 is TGTGCCAGCAGTTTGGTGACGGCGGATGGCTACACCTTC. The chain has TRBV12-3 or TRBV12-4 and TRBJ1-2; D is uncertain. Trimming stripped 3 bases from V and 6 bases from J, with 11 bases between. The CDR3 length is 13 residues.

This clonotype was recorded a few times. V usage is TRBV12-3 or TRBV12-4 and J usage is TRBJ1-2; D is uncertain. V gave up 1 base and J gave up 9 bases, with 12 bases separating them. The length of the CDR3 is 13 residues. The CDR3 sequence: CASSLVTRGSYTF. DNA of the CDR3: TGTGCCAGCAGTTTAGTTACAAGAGGGAGCTACACCTTC.

This clonotype ranks as large. The chain links TRBV12-3 or TRBV12-4 to TRBJ1-2, with D unresolved. Between the trimmed V and J ends, which lost 5 bases and 1 base, there was a span of 8 bases. This CDR3 comprises 13 residues. CDR3 coding DNA: TGTGCCAGCAGTCGGGTCCTTAACTATGGCTACACCTTC. Encoded protein: CASSRVLNYGYTF.

The chain recombines TRBV12-3 or TRBV12-4 with TRBJ1-2; 10 bases align to TRBD1. V lost 6 bases and J lost 4; bases outside the gene matches: 8. CDR3 length: 15 residues. In nucleotides, the CDR3 is TGTGCCAGCAGCGACCCCGGGACAGGGGCCTATGGCTACACCTTC. Encoded protein: CASSDPGTGAYGYTF.

The chain carries TRBV12-3 or TRBV12-4 and TRBJ1-2; D uncertain. The CDR3 is made up of 14 amino acids. Trimming took off 3 bases at V and 8 bases at J, with 16 bases between the two ends. CDR3 sequence (DNA): TGTGCCAGCAGTTTCGGCATGAGTATCGAAGGCTACACCTTC. Encoded protein: CASSFGMSIEGYTF.

By share of the sample, this clonotype is large. The chain employs TRBV12-3 or TRBV12-4 and TRBJ1-2; D not certain. The CDR3 runs 15 residues. With 1 base removed from V and 4 bases from J, the gap between germline ends came to 13 bases. The CDR3 bases are TGTGCCAGCAGTTTAGATTCAAACTACCCCTATGGCTACACCTTC. Residues: CASSLDSNYPYGYTF.

This clonotype is termed medium-sized. The gene calls are TRBV12-3 or TRBV12-4 and TRBJ1-2, with 8 bases that match TRBD1. V lost 3 bases and J lost 6; bases outside the gene matches: 6. The CDR3 consists of 14 residues. The chain's CDR3 is CASSFRTGLDGYTF. The CDR3 nucleotides read TGTGCCAGCAGTTTTAGGACAGGGCTGGATGGCTACACCTTC.

This clonotype is labeled medium-sized. CDR3 protein: CASSLGRKYGYTF. The CDR3 nucleotides are TGTGCCAGCAGTTTGGGACGGAAGTATGGCTACACCTTC. This chain joins TRBV12-3 or TRBV12-4 and TRBJ1-2; possible D gene TRBD1, 5 bases. V was cut by 3 bases and J by 5 bases, with 10 bases left in between. The CDR3 runs 13 residues.